This TCR beta chain was captured in a study of cytomegalovirus exposure and HLA in healthy donors. 60 Vbeta and 13 Jbeta primers were used in PCR. Profiling relied on immunoSEQ multiplex PCR, and the TCRdb table lists in-frame clones only, not all of them. The table lists under 200,000 clones, around 85% of them singletons. The CDR3 totals 15 residues. Germline lookup yields CDR1 LGHNA and CDR2 YSLEER. Unmatched junction bases numbered 4, after V lost 2 bases and J lost 4 bases. The receptor was isolated from a man aged 50 or older in good health and CMV-seropositive. The V gene is TRBV4-3, the J gene TRBJ2-1; 8 bases agree with TRBD2. The material sequenced was PBMCs. CDR3 residues: CASSQFSGVYNEQFF. The DNA for the CDR3 is TGCGCCAGCAGCCAATTTAGCGGGGTTTACAATGAGCAGTTCTTC.